A selection of T cell receptor beta chains follows, all from one sample in a study of CD8 T cells in ankylosing spondylitis. TCRdb fed the 5' RACE reads into MiXCR, producing one record per CDR3 protein. The data show around 230,000 distinct CDR3 sequences, 8.2% seen once. Sequenced input: blood, either unsorted or a sorted T cell fraction (not recorded which). The receptors were gathered from a female donor with ankylosing spondylitis or in good health (not recorded which). Both conserved end residues are trimmed from each CDR3. The D gene is left open where the match is weak.

j_gene,d_gene,v_gene,CDR3aa
TRBJ2-5,NA,TRBV20-1,SSYTEQETQY
TRBJ2-5,TRBD1,TRBV15,ATSRARDSQETQY
TRBJ2-1,TRBD2,TRBV7-2,ASSLVAGGEQF
TRBJ2-1,TRBD2,TRBV20-1,SAQTSGLSYNEQF
TRBJ1-1,NA,TRBV5-1,ASSEAMNTEAF
TRBJ1-1,NA,TRBV11-2,ASRPGLATEAF
TRBJ1-5,NA,TRBV25-1,ASSEQGRLQPQH
TRBJ2-1,NA,TRBV20-1,SARGEVYNEQF
TRBJ2-3,NA,TRBV20-1,SALVGATDTQY
TRBJ2-2,TRBD2,TRBV11-3,ASSHRLAGAGGELF
TRBJ2-1,TRBD2,TRBV7-2,ASSATSEYNEQF
TRBJ2-7,NA,TRBV20-1,SVLTGYEQY
TRBJ2-2,NA,TRBV5-6,ASSLAQTHTGELF
TRBJ2-1,TRBD2,TRBV5-1,ASSFRLAGVGNEQF
TRBJ2-7,TRBD2,TRBV29-1,SVAGLAGEVEQY
TRBJ2-3,TRBD2,TRBV20-1,SARDRVAGVTDTQY
TRBJ2-7,NA,TRBV7-2,ASHLSQVSVEQY
TRBJ2-1,TRBD2,TRBV5-1,ASSPQGTSGVNEQF
TRBJ1-2,TRBD1,TRBV7-2,ASSSPEGASIYGYT
TRBJ2-5,TRBD2,TRBV7-9,ASSLGGREETQY
TRBJ2-2,NA,TRBV25-1,ASRGSTGELF
TRBJ2-4,NA,TRBV3-1,ASSPRQDSVDIQY
TRBJ2-3,TRBD2,TRBV7-2,ASSFPGGAGAGDTQY
TRBJ2-7,NA,TRBV14,ASSQDGASTYEQY
TRBJ2-2,NA,TRBV6-1,ASSEVGRVGELF
TRBJ2-1,NA,TRBV13,AGSLSLNEQF
TRBJ2-4,NA,TRBV7-2,ASSPYREAKNIQY
TRBJ2-7,TRBD1,TRBV7-9,ASSTTGGSKSYEQY
TRBJ1-4,NA,TRBV20-1,SADPGFGNEKLF
TRBJ1-1,NA,TRBV20-1,SSPENRRHTEAF
TRBJ1-5,NA,TRBV18,ASSPIGQKNQPQH
TRBJ2-1,NA,TRBV6-1,ASTAFLRSSYNEQF
TRBJ2-3,NA,TRBV7-2,ASSLVEGRDTQY
TRBJ2-1,NA,TRBV9,ASSVAFSNEQF